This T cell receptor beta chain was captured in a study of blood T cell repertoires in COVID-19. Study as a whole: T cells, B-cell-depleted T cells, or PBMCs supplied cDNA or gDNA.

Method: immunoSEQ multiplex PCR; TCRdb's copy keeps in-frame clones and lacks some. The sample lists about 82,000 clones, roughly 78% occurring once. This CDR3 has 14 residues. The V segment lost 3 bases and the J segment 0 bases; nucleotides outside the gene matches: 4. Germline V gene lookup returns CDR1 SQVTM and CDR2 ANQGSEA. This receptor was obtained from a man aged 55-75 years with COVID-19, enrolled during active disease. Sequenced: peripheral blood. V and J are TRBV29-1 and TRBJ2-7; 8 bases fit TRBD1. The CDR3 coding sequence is TGCAGCGTTGAGGTAGGGACAGGCTCCTACGAGCAGTACTTC. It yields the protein CSVEVGTGSYEQYF.